This passage covers 22 T cell receptor beta chains from one sample sequenced in a study of identical twins. TCRdb recomputed calls from the 5' RACE reads with MiXCR, one row per CDR3 protein. The profile covers 1.5 million to 2 million distinct CDR3 sequences, with around 33% appearing a single time and around 0.25% taken by the ten largest. Sequenced input: cord blood. The origin of the receptors is a newborn girl in good health.

This clonotype was counted a few times. The J gene is TRBJ2-1, the V gene TRBV6-5; D gene uncertain. CDR3 length equals 15 residues. Germline lookup yields CDR1 MNHEY and CDR2 SVGAGI. V dropped 3 bases and J dropped 0 bases, with 9 bases sitting between them. The DNA for the CDR3 is TGTGCCAGCAGTTATGGCCCTAGCTCCTACAATGAGCAGTTCTTC. Its translation: CASSYGPSSYNEQFF.

To note about this clonotype: One end of the junction does not line up with germline, which may come from a read error. V is TRBV7-9 and J is TRBJ1-2; 7 bases map to TRBD1. The germline V gene has CDR1 SEHNR and CDR2 FQNEAQ (reference sequence). The CDR3 sequence is 13 residues long. The CDR3 here is CACSQDRNYGYTF. CDR3 nucleotide sequence: TGTGCCTGCAGCCAGGACAGGAACTATGGCTACACCTTC.

This clonotype was found a few times. The V call is TRBV7-2, the J call TRBJ2-1; TRBD2 matches at 13 bases. The CDR3 runs to 16 residues. After removal of 2 bases from V and 5 bases from J, the junction contained 3 bases not matched to a gene. Germline-derived CDR1 and CDR2 are SGHTA and FQGNSA. CDR3 DNA: TGTGCCAGCAGCTTAACTAGCGGGGGGGGTAACAATGAGCAGTTCTTC. This encodes CASSLTSGGGNNEQFF.

This clonotype was picked up many times. The V and J genes are TRBV29-1 and TRBJ2-3, with TRBD1 identical over 9 bases. This CDR3 has 12 residues. The ends lost 7 bases at V and 5 bases at J; junction bases unmatched: 4. From germline, CDR1 is SQVTM and CDR2 ANQGSEA. The CDR3 DNA follows: TGCAGCGCTCTGGACAGGGGAGATACGCAGTATTTT. Its translation is CSALDRGDTQYF.

The chain has TRBV4-1 and TRBJ2-7; 10 bases line up with TRBD2. CDR1 is MGHRA, CDR2 YSYEKL, per germline. V was pared by 0 bases and J by 4 bases, with 6 bases of the junction left unmatched. There are 16 residues in the CDR3. The CDR3 here is CASSQDSGGNTYEQYF. The DNA for the CDR3 is TGCGCCAGCAGCCAAGATAGCGGGGGGAACACGTACGAGCAGTACTTC.

The chain's CDR3 is CASSSMKTGNTEAFF. The CDR3, as DNA: TGTGCCAGCAGCTCGATGAAGACAGGGAACACTGAAGCTTTCTTT. V usage is TRBV7-9 and J usage is TRBJ1-1; tentatively, D is TRBD1 (6 bases). This CDR3 contains 15 residues. Trimming left V 4 bases short and J 1 base short, with 13 bases between. CDR1 and CDR2 from the germline V gene are SEHNR and FQNEAQ (reference sequence). The full variable domain, its missing parts supplied by reference TRBV7-9 and TRBJ1-1, is DTGVSQNPRHKITKRGQNVTFRCDPISEHNRLYWYRQTLGQGPEFLTYFQNEAQLEKSRLLSDRFSAERPKGSFSTLEIQRTEQGDSAMYLCASSSMKTGNTEAFFGQGTRLTVV.

This chain connects TRBV3-1 to TRBJ2-2; D call uncertain. Germline assignment: CDR1 LGHDT and CDR2 YNNKEL (reference sequence). This CDR3 is built from 15 residues. Trimming pared 1 base from V and 5 bases from J, leaving 11 bases between. CDR3 coding DNA: TGTGCCAGCAGCCAAGGCCGGGTGGAAACCGGGGAGCTGTTTTTT. This encodes CASSQGRVETGELFF.

This chain links TRBV20-1 with TRBJ2-4; the D gene is possibly TRBD2 (7 bases). Germline V gives CDR1 DFQATT, CDR2 SNEGSKA (reference sequence). Trimming took off 1 base at V and 5 bases at J, with 12 bases between the two ends. The CDR3 has 14 residues. The CDR3 spells CSARGGGAENIQYF. CDR3 coding DNA: TGCAGTGCTAGAGGAGGGGGGGCCGAAAACATTCAGTACTTC.

This sequence joins TRBV9 and TRBJ2-7; D remains unclear. Germline CDR1 and CDR2: SGDLS and YYNGEE. V was clipped by 10 bases and J by 3 bases, with 11 bases between them. The CDR3 covers 11 residues. The CDR3 DNA follows: TGTGCCCGCCACGCAGGCTACGAGCAGTACTTC. Protein: CARHAGYEQYF.

This clonotype occurred a few times. CDR3 loop: CASSQELAGAYNEQFF. CDR3 DNA: TGCGCCAGCAGCCAGGAACTAGCGGGAGCCTACAATGAGCAGTTCTTC. The rearrangement uses TRBV4-1 and TRBJ2-1; 11 bases are shared with TRBD2. CDR1 is MGHRA and CDR2 is YSYEKL in the germline V gene. The junction had 3 bases not matched to a gene; V was cut back by 3 bases and J by 2 bases. The CDR3 consists of 16 residues.

This clonotype appeared many times. The V call is TRBV27, the J call TRBJ2-7; perhaps TRBD2 as D (6 bases). CDR1 and CDR2 (germline): MNHEY, SMNVEV (reference sequence). The CDR3 covers 14 residues. V was shortened by 3 bases and J by 4 bases, with 13 bases between the two germline ends. The CDR3 spells CASSFGGSLYEQYF. CDR3 in DNA: TGTGCCAGCAGTTTTGGGGGGTCTTTGTACGAGCAGTACTTC.

The chain carries TRBV20-1 and TRBJ2-1, with 8 bases lining up with TRBD1. Germline loops: CDR1 DFQATT, CDR2 SNEGSKA (reference sequence). V dropped 0 bases and J dropped 3; count of bases not matched to a gene: 4. CDR3 length: 15 residues. CDR3 DNA: TGCAGTGCTAGAGATCAGGGGGCGGTCTACAATGAGCAGTTCTTC. The encoded protein is CSARDQGAVYNEQFF.

This sequence joins TRBV20-1 and TRBJ2-3; 7 nucleotides match TRBD1. The CDR3 loop spans 15 amino acids. Losses at the gene ends were 0 bases for V and 4 bases for J; bases not matched to a gene: 7. Per germline, CDR1 DFQATT and CDR2 SNEGSKA (reference sequence). This CDR3 reads CSARDLRTGADTQYF. As DNA, the CDR3 is TGCAGTGCTAGAGATTTGAGGACAGGCGCAGATACGCAGTATTTT.

The sample holds a few counts of this clonotype. V is TRBV29-1 and J is TRBJ2-7; D perhaps matches TRBD1 (8 bases). Germline loops: CDR1 SQVTM, CDR2 ANQGSEA. The CDR3 length is 13 residues. V lost 4 bases to trimming and J lost 5 bases, with 15 bases between them. The CDR3 DNA is TGCAGCGTTGGAGCGGGACAGGTGGACGAGCAGTACTTC. It translates to CSVGAGQVDEQYF.

Concerning this clonotype: The germline gene is not matched at one end of the junction; a read error may be the cause. The rearrangement uses TRBV6-6 and TRBJ1-1; D is unresolved. Per germline, CDR1 MNHNY and CDR2 SVGAGI (reference sequence). This CDR3 is 14 amino acids long. CDR3 amino acids: CASSYRESNAEAFF. The CDR3 DNA reads TGTGCCAGCAGTTACAGGGAATCGAACGCTGAAGCTTTCTTT.

This clonotype has only a few counts. V is TRBV29-1 and J is TRBJ2-4; weak D call: TRBD1 (6 bases). Per the germline V gene, CDR1 is SQVTM and CDR2 is ANQGSEA. The CDR3 extends over 17 amino acids. Trimming took off 4 bases at V and 0 bases at J, with 19 bases between the two ends. CDR3 protein: CSVVGGFGPLAKNIQYF. DNA of the CDR3: TGCAGCGTTGTAGGGGGATTCGGACCACTAGCCAAAAACATTCAGTACTTC.

This clonotype turned up a few times. The chain carries TRBV27 and TRBJ2-7; no clear D gene. V gave up 0 bases and J gave up 5 bases, with 11 bases separating them. The CDR3 consists of 14 residues. Germline CDR1 is MNHEY and CDR2 is SMNVEV (reference sequence). The CDR3 nucleotides read TGTGCCAGCAGTTTATCTGCCTATGCCCACGAGCAGTACTTC. Translated: CASSLSAYAHEQYF.

This clonotype was observed a handful of times. The CDR3 nucleotides read TGTGCCAGCAGCCAGCAGCAGTATTTT. This sequence encodes CASSQQQYF. The rearrangement uses TRBV4-2 and TRBJ2-3; the D is unclear. This CDR3 region has 9 residues. The V and J ends lost 3 bases and 11 bases respectively, with 3 bases between them. The germline V gene encodes CDR1 LGHNA and CDR2 YNFKEQ.

The CDR3 protein is CAIGKGGTGVNYGYTF. Written as DNA, the CDR3 is TGTGCCATCGGGAAAGGGGGGACTGGGGTTAACTATGGCTACACCTTC. This rearrangement joins TRBV10-3 to TRBJ1-2; a possible D gene is TRBD1 (6 bases). With 8 bases removed from V and 1 base from J, the gap between germline ends came to 20 bases. Germline lookup yields CDR1 ENHRY and CDR2 SYGVKD. The CDR3 has 16 residues.

The V call is TRBV11-2, the J call TRBJ1-1, with a weak D call TRBD1 (6 bases). The CDR3 has 15 residues. Germline CDR1 and CDR2: SGHAT and FQNNGV. V was pared by 6 bases and J by 1 base, with 15 bases between. CDR3 nucleotides: TGTGCCAGCAGTCAAACCGGGACACCGAACACTGAAGCTTTCTTT. This codes for CASSQTGTPNTEAFF.

V gene TRBV24-1 combines with J gene TRBJ2-7; tentatively, D is TRBD1 (6 bases). Trimming stripped 4 bases from V and 4 bases from J, with 19 bases between. The CDR3 runs 16 residues. CDR1 is KGHDR, CDR2 SFDVKD, per germline. CDR3 nucleotide sequence: TGTGCCACCAGTGAATCCTTGAACAGGGACGGGTACGAGCAGTACTTC. Amino acid sequence: CATSESLNRDGYEQYF.

V and J are TRBV20-1 and TRBJ2-5; D gene unclear. The J call may be mistaken, given a closer DNA end match to TRBJ2-7. Germline V CDR1 and CDR2: DFQATT, SNEGSKA (reference sequence). The CDR3 is 13 amino acids. This CDR3 reads CSARAVSVYEQYF. The DNA of the CDR3 is TGCAGTGCTAGAGCGGTGAGCGTATACGAGCAGTACTTC.